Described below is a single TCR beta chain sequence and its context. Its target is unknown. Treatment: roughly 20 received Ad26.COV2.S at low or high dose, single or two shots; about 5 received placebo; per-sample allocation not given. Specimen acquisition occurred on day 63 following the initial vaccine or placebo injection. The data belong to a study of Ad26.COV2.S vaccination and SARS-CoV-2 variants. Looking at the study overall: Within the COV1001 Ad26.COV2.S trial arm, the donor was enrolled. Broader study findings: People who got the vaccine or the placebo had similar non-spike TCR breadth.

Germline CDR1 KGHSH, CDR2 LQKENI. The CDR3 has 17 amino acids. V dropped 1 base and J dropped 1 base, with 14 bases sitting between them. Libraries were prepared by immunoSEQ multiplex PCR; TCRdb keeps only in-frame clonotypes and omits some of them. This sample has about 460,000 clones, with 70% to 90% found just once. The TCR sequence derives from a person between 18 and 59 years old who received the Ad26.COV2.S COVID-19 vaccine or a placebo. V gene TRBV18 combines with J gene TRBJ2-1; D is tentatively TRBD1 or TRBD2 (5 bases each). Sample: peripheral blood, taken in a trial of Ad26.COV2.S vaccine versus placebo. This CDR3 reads CASSPLRRGPSYNEQFF. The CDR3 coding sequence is TGTGCCAGCTCACCACTGAGACGGGGCCCTTCCTACAATGAGCAGTTCTTC.